Listed here are 20 T cell receptor beta chains from one sample, sequenced in a study of STAT5B mutations in CD4+ large granular lymphocyte leukemia. Generated by immunoSEQ multiplex PCR, the TCRdb table keeps only in-frame clones and is missing some. The sample carries some 30,000 clones, less than 80% recorded once. Sequencing input: CD4+ T cells from blood buffy coats. These receptors were obtained from a human donor in good health.

The J gene is TRBJ2-2, the V gene TRBV7-2; perhaps TRBD1 as D (5 bases). Trimming took off 3 bases at V and 2 bases at J, with 10 bases between the two ends. CDR1 and CDR2 (germline): SGHTA, FQGNSA. The CDR3 runs 15 residues. The CDR3 reads CASSLRTTNTGELFF. The CDR3 DNA reads TGTGCCAGCAGCTTGCGGACAACTAACACCGGGGAGCTGTTTTTT.

This clone appeared a few times. The chain carries TRBV7-3 and TRBJ2-2; possible D gene TRBD2, 6 bases. The CDR3 spans 18 residues. Looked up from germline, CDR1 is SGHTA and CDR2 is FQGTGA. The V end lost 4 bases, the J end lost 1 base, and 19 bases lay between the germline ends. CDR3 DNA sequence: TGTGCCAGCAGCTCACCCACCGGGGGATCAGGGAACACCGGGGAGCTGTTTTTT. It specifies CASSSPTGGSGNTGELFF.

The chain combines TRBV10-2 with TRBJ1-6; 11 bases are shared with TRBD1. Germline V gene lookup returns CDR1 WSHSY and CDR2 SAAADI. The J segment lost 8 bases and the V segment lost 7 bases, leaving 1 base of the junction unmatched. The CDR3 consists of 13 residues. In DNA form, the CDR3 reads TGCGCCAGCACGGGACAGGGGGATTCACCCCTCCACTTT. It is translated as CASTGQGDSPLHF.

This chain uses TRBV7-9 with TRBJ2-3, with a tentative D call TRBD2 (6 bases). V was cut by 5 bases and J by 5 bases, with 8 bases left in between. This CDR3 has 12 residues. Germline-derived CDR1 and CDR2 are SEHNR and FQNEAQ (reference sequence). The CDR3 region has the DNA TGTGCCAGCAGCCCGGAGGGAGATACGCAGTATTTT. Encoded protein: CASSPEGDTQYF.

This clone was counted between two and nine times. This chain joins TRBV2 and TRBJ1-4; perhaps TRBD1 as D (6 bases). The CDR3 runs to 15 residues. Germline-derived CDR1 and CDR2 are SNHLY and FYNNEI. Trimming stripped 0 bases from V and 3 bases from J, with 8 bases between. CDR3 sequence: CASSEAGAANEKLFF. The CDR3 DNA reads TGTGCCAGCAGTGAAGCGGGGGCGGCTAATGAAAAACTGTTTTTT. Using reference TRBV2 and TRBJ1-4 for the parts outside the CDR3, the full variable domain is EPEVTQTPSHQVTQMGQEVILRCVPISNHLYFYWYRQILGQKVEFLVSFYNNEISEKSEIFDDQFSVERPDGSNFTLKIRSTKLEDSAMYFCASSEAGAANEKLFFGSGTQLSVL.

The rearrangement joins TRBV10-1 to TRBJ1-1; D not certain. This CDR3 has 14 amino acids. V was pared by 0 bases and J by 1 base, with 6 bases between. Germline V CDR1 and CDR2: WNHNN, SYGVQD (reference sequence). The CDR3 region is CASSESQANTEAFF. DNA for the CDR3: TGCGCCAGCAGTGAGTCCCAGGCGAACACTGAAGCTTTCTTT.

The chain uses TRBV27 and TRBJ1-4, with 11 bases fitting TRBD1. Germline V gene sequence: CDR1 MNHEY, CDR2 SMNVEV (reference sequence). CDR3 length: 15 amino acids. V lost 4 bases, J lost 11 bases, and 9 bases stayed unmatched. The CDR3 DNA reads as TGTGCCAGCAGTTCCGCCGGGACAGGGGGGGATAAACTGTTTTTT. This gives the protein CASSSAGTGGDKLFF.

The V and J genes are TRBV5-1 and TRBJ2-5; a possible D gene is TRBD2 (5 bases). The germline V and J ends were trimmed by 0 bases and 0 bases, with 12 bases remaining between them. The CDR3 consists of 16 residues. CDR1 and CDR2 (germline): SGHRS, YFSETQ. CDR3 in DNA: TGCGCCAGCAGCTTGGCGGGGAATCAGTACCAAGAGACCCAGTACTTC. This codes for CASSLAGNQYQETQYF.

This clone was seen more than once but under ten times. The chain has TRBV19 and TRBJ1-2, with 10 positions matching TRBD1. With 4 bases clipped from V and 2 bases from J, the junction kept 10 bases outside the gene matches. This CDR3 is built from 17 residues. Germline CDR1 and CDR2: LNHDA and SQIVND (reference sequence). Written as DNA, the CDR3 is TGTGCCAGTAGTACCTCCGGGACAGGGGCGCAAAACTATGGCTACACCTTC. Translated: CASSTSGTGAQNYGYTF.

The chain carries TRBV6-5 and TRBJ2-7; weak D call: TRBD2 (6 bases). CDR3 length: 14 amino acids. Between the trimmed V and J ends, which lost 5 bases and 2 bases, there was a span of 13 bases. CDR1 MNHEY and CDR2 SVGAGI come from the germline V gene. CDR3 loop: CASSPRDSAYEQYF. CDR3 coding DNA: TGTGCCAGCAGTCCCCGGGACTCTGCCTACGAGCAGTACTTC.

This sequence joins TRBV4-1 and TRBJ2-1; D tentatively fits TRBD1 or TRBD2 (6 bases each). V was clipped by 1 base and J by 6 bases, with 19 bases between them. Germline CDR1 reads MGHRA; CDR2 reads YSYEKL. This CDR3 has 17 residues. The DNA of the CDR3 is TGCGCCAGCAGCCAAGGGGGGGCACAACAGGAGTTCAATGAGCAGTTCTTC. This translates into CASSQGGAQQEFNEQFF.

This clone was recorded a few times. This chain joins TRBV7-2 and TRBJ1-1; 8 bases align to TRBD1. The J segment lost 8 bases and the V segment lost 2 bases, leaving 4 bases of the junction unmatched. CDR1 is SGHTA and CDR2 is FQGNSA in the germline V gene. The CDR3 consists of 13 residues. The CDR3 spells CASSLNSGGEAFF. DNA of the CDR3: TGTGCCAGCAGCTTAAATTCAGGGGGCGAAGCTTTCTTT.

The V gene is TRBV7-8, the J gene TRBJ1-2, with TRBD1 as a possible D gene (5 bases). CDR3 length equals 14 residues. Deletions cut 5 bases from V and 7 bases from J, with 17 bases between. In germline, CDR1 is SGHVS, CDR2 FQNEAQ. This CDR3 is CASSGGIGAGGYTF. CDR3 sequence (DNA): TGTGCCAGCAGCGGGGGGATCGGGGCGGGTGGCTACACCTTC. The complete variable domain, with remaining parts taken from reference TRBV7-8 and TRBJ1-2, reads GAGVSQSPRYKVAKRGQDVALRCDPISGHVSLFWYQQALGQGPEFLTYFQNEAQLDKSGLPSDRFFAERPEGSVSTLKIQRTQQEDSAVYLCASSGGIGAGGYTFGSGTRLTVV.

The rearrangement uses TRBV30 and TRBJ2-3; no clear D gene. V was clipped by 2 bases and J by 2 bases, with 5 bases between them. CDR1 and CDR2 from the germline V gene are GTSNPN and SVGIG (reference sequence). This CDR3 has 12 amino acids. CDR3 nucleotides: TGTGCCTGGAGTCCTGTCACAGATACGCAGTATTTT. Translating gives CAWSPVTDTQYF. Combining the CDR3 with reference TRBV30 and TRBJ2-3 gives the whole variable domain SQTIHQWPATLVQPVGSPLSLECTVEGTSNPNLYWYRQAAGRGLQLLFYSVGIGQISSEVPQNLSASRPQDRQFILSSKKLLLSDSGFYLCAWSPVTDTQYFGPGTRLTVL.

The rearrangement links TRBV6-6 to TRBJ2-2; TRBD1 aligns across 8 bases. CDR1 is MNHNY and CDR2 is SVGAGI in the germline V gene (reference sequence). Trimming removed 5 bases from V and 4 bases from J; junction bases left unmatched: 3. The length of the CDR3 is 14 residues. CDR3 bases: TGTGCCAGCAGTACCGGGACAGGCACCGGGGAGCTGTTTTTT. It encodes CASSTGTGTGELFF.

This chain links TRBV9 with TRBJ2-1, with TRBD1 matching 8 bases. V lost 3 bases, J lost 8 bases, and 16 bases stayed unmatched. The CDR3 has 17 residues. CDR1 is SGDLS, CDR2 YYNGEE, per germline. The CDR3 here is CASSASGQGVSGDEQFF. CDR3 DNA sequence: TGTGCCAGCAGCGCTTCCGGACAGGGAGTGTCGGGGGATGAGCAGTTCTTC. Based on the CDR3 plus reference TRBV9 and TRBJ2-1, the full variable domain is DSGVTQTPKHLITATGQRVTLRCSPRSGDLSVYWYQQSLDQGLQFLIQYYNGEERAKGNILERFSAQQFPDLHSELNLSSLELGDSALYFCASSASGQGVSGDEQFFGPGTRLTVL.

The V call is TRBV15, the J call TRBJ2-5; D not resolved. V lost 5 bases to trimming and J lost 5 bases, with 12 bases between them. The germline V gene encodes CDR1 LNHNV and CDR2 YYDKDF (reference sequence). The CDR3 has 13 amino acids. CDR3 protein: CATSPRVGETQYF. CDR3 nucleotide sequence: TGTGCCACCAGCCCTAGGGTCGGGGAGACCCAGTACTTC.

The chain recombines TRBV23-1 with TRBJ1-1, with D hard to call. TRBV23-1 is treated as an ORF (open reading frame) with a function not yet certain. This CDR3 comprises 16 residues. V lost 2 bases and J 0 bases, leaving 13 bases between the germline ends. CDR3 sequence reads: CASSQPDGWMNTEAFF. Written as DNA, the CDR3 is TGCGCCAGCAGTCAACCGGACGGATGGATGAACACTGAAGCTTTCTTT.

CDR3 nucleotides: TGTGCCAGCAGAGGAGGGGCGCCAGATACGCAGTATTTT. Translation: CASRGGAPDTQYF. The chain joins TRBV6-1 to TRBJ2-3; TRBD2 is a possible D gene (6 bases). Trimming removed 6 bases at V and 4 bases at J, with 11 bases between. In germline, CDR1 is MNHNS, CDR2 SASEGT. The CDR3 covers 13 residues.

The chain links TRBV7-9 to TRBJ2-3; 14 bases are a match to TRBD2. Trimming removed 1 base from V and 5 bases from J; junction bases left unmatched: 5. CDR3 length: 17 residues. The germline CDR1 and CDR2 sequences are SEHNR and FQNEAQ (reference sequence). DNA of the CDR3: TGTGCCAGCAGCTTAGGGACTAGCGGGGGGCCGGGAGATACGCAGTATTTT. Translated: CASSLGTSGGPGDTQYF.